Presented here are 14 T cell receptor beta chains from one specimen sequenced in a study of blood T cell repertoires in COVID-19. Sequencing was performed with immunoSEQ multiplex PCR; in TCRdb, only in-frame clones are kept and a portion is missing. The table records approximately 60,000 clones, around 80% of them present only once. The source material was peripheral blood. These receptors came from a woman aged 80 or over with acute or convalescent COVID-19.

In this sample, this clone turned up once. The CDR3: CASSLAGTVYNEQFF. The CDR3 DNA is TGCGCCAGCAGCTTGGCCGGGACAGTCTACAATGAGCAGTTCTTC. V and J are TRBV5-1 and TRBJ2-1; TRBD1 aligns across 7 bases. Germline loops: CDR1 SGHRS, CDR2 YFSETQ. Losses at the gene ends were 0 bases for V and 3 bases for J; bases not matched to a gene: 3. The CDR3 length is 15 residues.

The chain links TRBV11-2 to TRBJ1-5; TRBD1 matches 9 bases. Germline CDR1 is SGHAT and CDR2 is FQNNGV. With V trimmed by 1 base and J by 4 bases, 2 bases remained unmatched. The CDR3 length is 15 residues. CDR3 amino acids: CASSLGGTGNQPQHF. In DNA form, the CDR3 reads TGTGCCAGCAGCTTAGGGGGGACAGGGAATCAGCCCCAGCATTTT.

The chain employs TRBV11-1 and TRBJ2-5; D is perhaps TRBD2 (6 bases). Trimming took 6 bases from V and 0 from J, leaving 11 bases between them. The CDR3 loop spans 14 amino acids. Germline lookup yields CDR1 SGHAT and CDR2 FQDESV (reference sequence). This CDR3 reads CASRARDYQETQYF. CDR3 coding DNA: TGTGCCAGCAGAGCTCGGGACTACCAAGAGACCCAGTACTTC.

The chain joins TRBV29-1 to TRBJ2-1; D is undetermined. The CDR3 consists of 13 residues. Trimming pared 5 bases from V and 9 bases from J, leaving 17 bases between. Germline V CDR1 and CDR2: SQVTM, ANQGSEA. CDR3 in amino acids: CSVSSVLVGEQFF. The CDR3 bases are TGCAGCGTTTCTTCTGTGCTAGTTGGTGAGCAGTTCTTC.

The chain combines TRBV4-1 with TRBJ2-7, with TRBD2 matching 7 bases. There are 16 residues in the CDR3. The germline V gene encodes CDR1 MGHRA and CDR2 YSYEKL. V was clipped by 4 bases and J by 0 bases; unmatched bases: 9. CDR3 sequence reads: CASSLLPSGTSYEQYF. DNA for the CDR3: TGCGCCAGCAGCCTTTTACCGAGCGGGACCTCCTACGAGCAGTACTTC.

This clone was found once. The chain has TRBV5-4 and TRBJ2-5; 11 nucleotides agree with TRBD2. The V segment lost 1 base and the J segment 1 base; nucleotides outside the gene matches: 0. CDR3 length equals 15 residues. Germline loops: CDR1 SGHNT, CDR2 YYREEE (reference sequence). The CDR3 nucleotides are TGTGCCAGCAGCTTGACTAGCGGGGGCCAAGAGACCCAGTACTTC. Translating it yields CASSLTSGGQETQYF.

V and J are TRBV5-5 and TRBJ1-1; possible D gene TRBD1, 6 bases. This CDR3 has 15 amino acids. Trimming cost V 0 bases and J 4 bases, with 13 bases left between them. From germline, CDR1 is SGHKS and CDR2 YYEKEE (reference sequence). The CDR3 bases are TGTGCCAGCAGCTTGGCCGCAGGGGCGGCCACTGAAGCTTTCTTT. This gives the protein CASSLAAGAATEAFF.

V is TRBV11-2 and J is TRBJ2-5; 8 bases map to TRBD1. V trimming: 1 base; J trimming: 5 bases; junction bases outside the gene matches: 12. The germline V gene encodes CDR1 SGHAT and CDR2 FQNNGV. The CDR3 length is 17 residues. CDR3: CASSLGINTGGVETQYF. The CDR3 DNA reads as TGTGCCAGCAGCTTAGGGATAAATACAGGGGGAGTGGAGACCCAGTACTTC.

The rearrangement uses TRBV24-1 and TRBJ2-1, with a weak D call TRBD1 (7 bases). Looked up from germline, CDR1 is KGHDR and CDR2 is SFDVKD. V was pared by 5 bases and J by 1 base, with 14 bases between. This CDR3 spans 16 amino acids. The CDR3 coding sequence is TGTGCCACCAGTGTAGAGGGGGGACAGTCCTACAATGAGCAGTTCTTC. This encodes CATSVEGGQSYNEQFF.

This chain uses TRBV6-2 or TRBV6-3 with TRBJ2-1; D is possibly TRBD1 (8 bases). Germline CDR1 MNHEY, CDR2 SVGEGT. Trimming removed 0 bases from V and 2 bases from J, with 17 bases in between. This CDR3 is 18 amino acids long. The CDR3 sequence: CASSYSTSGTGTYNEQFF. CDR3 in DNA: TGTGCCAGCAGTTACTCGACGAGCGGGACAGGAACCTACAATGAGCAGTTCTTC.

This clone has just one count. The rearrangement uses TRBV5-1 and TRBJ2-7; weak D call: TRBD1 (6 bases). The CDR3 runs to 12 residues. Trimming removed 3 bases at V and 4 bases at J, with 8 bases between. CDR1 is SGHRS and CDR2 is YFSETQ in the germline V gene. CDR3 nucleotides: TGCGCCAGCAGCTCAACAGGGTACGAGCAGTACTTC. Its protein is CASSSTGYEQYF.

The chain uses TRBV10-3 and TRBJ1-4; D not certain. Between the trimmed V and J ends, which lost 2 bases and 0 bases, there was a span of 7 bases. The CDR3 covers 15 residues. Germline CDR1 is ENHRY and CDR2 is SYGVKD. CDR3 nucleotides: TGTGCCATCAGTGAGCCCGGTGCAACTAATGAAAAACTGTTTTTT. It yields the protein CAISEPGATNEKLFF.

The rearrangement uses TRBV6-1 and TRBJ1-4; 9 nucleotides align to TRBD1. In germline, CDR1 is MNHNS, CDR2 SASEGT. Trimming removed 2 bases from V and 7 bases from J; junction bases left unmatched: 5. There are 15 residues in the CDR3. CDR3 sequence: CASSELGQGFEKLFF. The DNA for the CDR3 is TGTGCCAGCAGTGAATTGGGACAGGGTTTTGAAAAACTGTTTTTT.

CDR3 sequence reads: CASTLRTYYGYTF. The CDR3 DNA is TGTGCCAGCACCCTTAGGACATACTATGGCTACACCTTC. The chain uses TRBV2 and TRBJ1-2; weak D call: TRBD1 (5 bases). The germline V gene encodes CDR1 SNHLY and CDR2 FYNNEI. CDR3 length: 13 residues. V gave up 7 bases and J gave up 3 bases, with 12 bases separating them.